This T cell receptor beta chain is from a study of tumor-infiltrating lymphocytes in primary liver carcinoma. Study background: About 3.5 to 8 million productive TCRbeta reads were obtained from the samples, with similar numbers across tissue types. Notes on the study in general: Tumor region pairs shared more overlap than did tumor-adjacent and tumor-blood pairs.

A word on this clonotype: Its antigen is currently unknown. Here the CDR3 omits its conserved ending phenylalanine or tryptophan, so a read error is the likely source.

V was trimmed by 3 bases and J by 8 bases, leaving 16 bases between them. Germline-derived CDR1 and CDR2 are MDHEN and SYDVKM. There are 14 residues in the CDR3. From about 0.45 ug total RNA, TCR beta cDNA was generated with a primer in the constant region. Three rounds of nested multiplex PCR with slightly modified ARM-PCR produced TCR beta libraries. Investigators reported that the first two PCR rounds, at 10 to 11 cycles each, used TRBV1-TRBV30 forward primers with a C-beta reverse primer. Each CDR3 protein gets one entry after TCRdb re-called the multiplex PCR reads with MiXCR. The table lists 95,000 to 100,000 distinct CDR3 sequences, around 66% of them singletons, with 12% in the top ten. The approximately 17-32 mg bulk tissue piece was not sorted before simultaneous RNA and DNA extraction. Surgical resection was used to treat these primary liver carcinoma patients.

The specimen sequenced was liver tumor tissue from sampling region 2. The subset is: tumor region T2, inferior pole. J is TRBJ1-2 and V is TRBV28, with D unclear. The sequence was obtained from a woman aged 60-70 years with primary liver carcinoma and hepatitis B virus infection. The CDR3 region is CASSLMSHLQGYTI. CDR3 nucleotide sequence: TGTGCCAGCAGTTTGATGTCCCATCTCCAGGGCTACACCATC.